The TCR beta chain under discussion was sequenced for a study of cytomegalovirus exposure and HLA in healthy donors. The study, taken as a whole, reports: It was likely that a cluster of highly shared sequence variants was a sequencing artifact. Three CMV-associated chains proved CMV antigen-specific in vitro. Many donors shared some public TCRs, even though most TCR sequences were rare.

This CDR3 spans 17 amino acids. CDR1 and CDR2 from the germline V gene are MRHNA and SNTAGT. Use of 60 Vbeta and 13 Jbeta primers characterized the PCR. Original processing notes: As a later analysis found, there were approximately 80 million unique TCR beta chains, of which roughly 11 million were shared. Data came from immunoSEQ multiplex PCR; TCRdb stores just in-frame clones and leaves some out. That table is the source of V, J and clone size, and D and trimming were worked out from the DNA. The sample has about 270,000 clones, under 80% seen once; the top ten hold about 2.1%. With respect to this clone: Its antigen is currently unknown.

Sequencing input: PBMCs. V and J are TRBV6-4 and TRBJ2-5; 14 positions match TRBD2. The J call may not be correct, given that the DNA end is closer to TRBJ2-7. The TCR originated in a female donor in good health and CMV-seronegative. The CDR3 sequence is CASSDMGLAGVSYEQYF. In DNA form, the CDR3 reads TGTGCCAGCAGTGACATGGGACTAGCGGGAGTTAGCTACGAGCAGTACTTC.